This T cell receptor beta chain was captured by sequencing in a study of blood T cell repertoires in COVID-19. On the study more broadly: Donors in the United States, Italy and Spain gave samples during acute or convalescent COVID-19. T cells, B-cell-depleted T cells, or PBMCs provided the cDNA or gDNA that served as material.

In the source study's methods: Amplification of reference gene primers was used by the study to estimate nucleated cell counts. Sequencing used immunoSEQ multiplex PCR; TCRdb keeps in-frame clones, though not all of them. D and trimming were read from the DNA, whereas the V and J calls and clone size are those reported in that table. The sample carries over 250,000 clones, 85% to 90% recorded once. CDR1 and CDR2 (germline): SGHDN, FVKESK. The ends lost 4 bases at V and 9 bases at J; junction bases unmatched: 14. The CDR3 consists of 16 residues. Specimen: peripheral blood. This clonotype originated in a human donor in a cohort sampled during active COVID-19. J is TRBJ2-3 and V is TRBV14; 9 nucleotides match TRBD2. The CDR3 reads CASSRDPGLAVQTQYF. CDR3 coding DNA: TGTGCCAGCAGCCGGGACCCGGGACTAGCTGTGCAGACGCAGTATTTT.